This TCR beta chain was recovered during a study of T-cell memory formation after mild COVID-19. Overall study findings and caveats: For contracting clones, CD4+ ones sat mainly in CM and EM, CD8+ in EMRA.

TCR alpha and TCR beta cDNA libraries carrying sample barcodes and UMIs were produced by 5'RACE using constant-segment primers. TCRdb analysed the 5' RACE reads with MiXCR anew, one entry per CDR3 protein. The table shows fewer than 300,000 distinct CDR3 sequences, with 16% occurring only once. This clonotype was detected a few times. Its specificity is unknown. The CDR3 has 14 residues. Trimming removed 5 bases at V and 1 base at J, with 10 bases between. Germline V gene data show CDR1 as MGHRA and CDR2 as YSYEKL. Sequences were obtained from PBMCs or a T cell subset sorted from them (not recorded which). The rearrangement joins TRBV4-1 to TRBJ2-3, with D maybe TRBD1 (5 bases). The receptor's source is a young man who had mild COVID-19 (a few samples of this study predate the infection). Cell type and time point are not known. CDR3 amino acids: CASSVREGTDTQYF. The CDR3 DNA is TGCGCCAGCAGCGTCAGGGAAGGCACAGATACGCAGTATTTT.